One and the same sample provided the 30 T cell receptor beta chains below, sequenced in a study of PD-1 blockade in classical Hodgkin lymphoma. The method was immunoSEQ multiplex PCR; TCRdb's version includes in-frame clones alone and lacks a portion of them. Among about 7,100 clones listed, around 80% were seen once. Every single patient, without exception, relapsed after autologous stem cell transplantation, and brentuximab vedotin exposure varied. Sequences were derived from peripheral blood mononuclear cells (PBMCs), sampled at baseline. These receptors all stem from a human donor with classical Hodgkin lymphoma.

The chain links TRBV5-1 to TRBJ1-5; the match to TRBD1 covers 8 bases. V was clipped by 4 bases and J by 5 bases; unmatched bases: 8. Germline assignment: CDR1 SGHRS and CDR2 YFSETQ. The CDR3 extends over 15 amino acids. CDR3 nucleotides: TGCGCCAGCAGCATAGGGACAGGAGGATATCAGCCCCAGCATTTT. As protein: CASSIGTGGYQPQHF.

This clone has more than one count but fewer than ten. The chain couples TRBV5-5 to TRBJ1-3; perhaps TRBD1 as D (6 bases). Trimming pared 4 bases from V and 0 bases from J, leaving 8 bases between. Germline V gene lookup returns CDR1 SGHKS and CDR2 YYEKEE (reference sequence). The CDR3 has 14 amino acids. The CDR3 nucleotides are TGTGCCAGCAGCCGAGGGGGCTCTGGAAACACCATATATTTT. This encodes CASSRGGSGNTIYF.

The chain uses TRBV4-3 and TRBJ2-3, with D possibly matching TRBD2 (5 bases). V shed 3 bases and J shed 4 bases, with 14 bases lying between them. Germline V CDR1 and CDR2: LGHNA, YSLEER. The CDR3 loop spans 15 amino acids. CDR3 bases: TGCGCCAGCAGCCACAAGTTACTAGTCCCAGATACGCAGTATTTT. This gives the protein CASSHKLLVPDTQYF.

The rearrangement joins TRBV30 to TRBJ2-2; D gene uncertain. The V gene's germline CDR1 is GTSNPN and CDR2 SVGIG (reference sequence). Trimming removed 0 bases from V and 1 base from J, with 9 bases in between. The length of the CDR3 is 15 residues. In nucleotides, the CDR3 is TGTGCCTGGAGTGTGAACGGTCGGAACACCGGGGAGCTGTTTTTT. It yields the protein CAWSVNGRNTGELFF.

The chain has TRBV6-1 and TRBJ2-3; 13 bases are shared with TRBD2. With V trimmed by 1 base and J by 6 bases, 7 bases remained unmatched. There are 17 residues in the CDR3. Germline V gene sequence: CDR1 MNHNS, CDR2 SASEGT. The CDR3: CASSEVGLAGSGDTQYF. In DNA form, the CDR3 reads TGTGCCAGCAGTGAAGTGGGACTAGCGGGGAGTGGGGATACGCAGTATTTT.

This clone was observed a few times. V and J are TRBV5-1 and TRBJ1-2; TRBD1 matches at 11 bases. CDR3 length: 15 residues. V shed 0 bases, J shed 7 bases, and the junction held 5 bases outside the gene matches. Germline CDR1 and CDR2: SGHRS and YFSETQ. The CDR3 coding sequence is TGCGCCAGCAGCTTGGTAGCCGGGACAGGGGGTGGCTACACCTTC. Translated, it gives CASSLVAGTGGGYTF.

DNA for the CDR3: TGCGCCAGCAGCCTACCCTCACAGTATGGCTACACCTTC. It yields the protein CASSLPSQYGYTF. The chain couples TRBV4-1 to TRBJ1-2, with unresolved D. Trimming took off 4 bases at V and 5 bases at J, with 11 bases between the two ends. Germline CDR1 MGHRA, CDR2 YSYEKL. The CDR3 totals 13 residues.

This clone is large (0.1 to 1%) within its sample. This chain uses TRBV29-1 with TRBJ1-1, with D hard to call. Deletions cut 7 bases from V and 0 bases from J, with 15 bases between. Germline V gives CDR1 SQVTM, CDR2 ANQGSEA. The CDR3 runs 14 residues. DNA of the CDR3: TGCAGCGCCTACCTACTGACTATGAACACTGAAGCTTTCTTT. Amino acid sequence: CSAYLLTMNTEAFF. The full variable domain, completed using reference TRBV29-1 and TRBJ1-1, is SAVISQKPSRDICQRGTSLTIQCQVDSQVTMMFWYRQQPGQSLTLIATANQGSEATYESGFVIDKFPISRPNLTFSTLTVSNMSPEDSSIYLCSAYLLTMNTEAFFGQGTRLTVV.

The CDR3 DNA reads as TGTGCCAGCAGTTACCTAGCGCAGGGAACGAATGGCTACACCTTC. Translating gives CASSYLAQGTNGYTF. The rearrangement links TRBV6-5 to TRBJ1-2, with D possibly being TRBD1 (5 bases). The V end lost 2 bases, the J end lost 6 bases, and 16 bases lay between the germline ends. CDR1 MNHEY and CDR2 SVGAGI come from the germline V gene. This CDR3 comprises 15 residues.

This clone came up once. The chain has TRBV30 and TRBJ2-1; TRBD2 matches 12 bases. CDR3 length: 13 residues. With V trimmed by 2 bases and J by 8 bases, 1 base remained unmatched. The germline V gene has CDR1 GTSNPN and CDR2 SVGIG (reference sequence). The CDR3 reads CAWSLAGGHEQFF. The CDR3 coding sequence is TGTGCCTGGAGTCTAGCGGGGGGGCATGAGCAGTTCTTC.

This clone has only a few counts. The genes are TRBV2 and TRBJ2-2; perhaps TRBD2 as D (5 bases). This CDR3 is built from 14 residues. The V and J ends lost 3 bases and 7 bases respectively, with 12 bases between them. The V gene's germline CDR1 is SNHLY and CDR2 FYNNEI. DNA for the CDR3: TGTGCCAGCAGTGAGAGGGTTCTAGTCGGGGAGCTGTTTTTT. Amino acids: CASSERVLVGELFF. The variable domain in full, with the rest retrieved from reference TRBV2 and TRBJ2-2, is EPEVTQTPSHQVTQMGQEVILRCVPISNHLYFYWYRQILGQKVEFLVSFYNNEISEKSEIFDDQFSVERPDGSNFTLKIRSTKLEDSAMYFCASSERVLVGELFFGEGSRLTVL.

This clone was detected a few times. V and J are TRBV4-1 and TRBJ1-3; D remains unclear. CDR1 is MGHRA and CDR2 is YSYEKL in the germline V gene. V was shortened by 3 bases and J by 3 bases, with 9 bases between the two germline ends. The CDR3 spans 14 residues. The CDR3 DNA follows: TGCGCCAGCAGCCAGCCTCATAATGGAAACACCATATATTTT. Amino acid sequence: CASSQPHNGNTIYF.

This clone was detected only once. The J gene is TRBJ2-3, the V gene TRBV5-6, with TRBD1 matching over 7 bases. V dropped 4 bases and J dropped 2; count of bases not matched to a gene: 10. The CDR3 consists of 16 residues. CDR1 and CDR2 (germline): SGHDT, YYEEEE. Here the CDR3 reads CASSPTGAGVTDTQYF. The DNA of the CDR3 is TGTGCCAGCAGCCCCACAGGGGCCGGGGTCACAGATACGCAGTATTTT.

The rearrangement joins TRBV15 to TRBJ2-7; TRBD1 agrees at 7 bases. Per the germline V gene, CDR1 is LNHNV and CDR2 is YYDKDF (reference sequence). The V segment lost 3 bases and the J segment 6 bases; nucleotides outside the gene matches: 8. CDR3 length equals 14 residues. In nucleotides, the CDR3 is TGTGCCACCAGCAGCCAGCGACAGGGCACCGAGCAGTACTTC. Its protein is CATSSQRQGTEQYF. The variable domain in full, with the rest retrieved from reference TRBV15 and TRBJ2-7, is DAMVIQNPRYQVTQFGKPVTLSCSQTLNHNVMYWYQQKSSQAPKLLFHYYDKDFNNEADTPDNFQSRRPNTSFCFLDIRSPGLGDTAMYLCATSSQRQGTEQYFGPGTRLTVT.

The rearrangement uses TRBV7-2 and TRBJ2-2, with 8 bases fitting TRBD2. The CDR3 sequence is 16 residues long. Germline CDR1 and CDR2: SGHTA and FQGNSA. V gave up 3 bases and J gave up 0 bases; unmatched junction bases: 3. The DNA of the CDR3 is TGTGCCAGCAGCTTTAGCGGGACGGCGAACACCGGGGAGCTGTTTTTT. This sequence encodes CASSFSGTANTGELFF.

The rearrangement joins TRBV11-2 to TRBJ2-3; D is undetermined. V dropped 5 bases and J dropped 1 base, with 10 bases sitting between them. Germline V gene data show CDR1 as SGHAT and CDR2 as FQNNGV. This CDR3 is built from 14 residues. The CDR3 DNA follows: TGTGCCAGCAGCGATTTGGTGGGCACAGATACGCAGTATTTT. Protein product: CASSDLVGTDTQYF.

The chain is built from TRBV18 and TRBJ2-1; D is uncertain. The CDR3 contains 13 residues. Germline V CDR1 and CDR2: KGHSH, LQKENI. Trimming removed 3 bases at V and 3 bases at J, with 6 bases between. CDR3 sequence reads: CASSPGNYNEQFF. CDR3 sequence (DNA): TGTGCCAGCTCACCGGGGAACTACAATGAGCAGTTCTTC. Complete variable domain (other parts from reference TRBV18 and TRBJ2-1): NAGVMQNPRHLVRRRGQEARLRCSPMKGHSHVYWYRQLPEEGLKFMVYLQKENIIDESGMPKERFSAEFPKEGPSILRIQQVVRGDSAAYFCASSPGNYNEQFFGPGTRLTVL.

Note on this clone: Other DNA sequences within the sample encode an identical CDR3. This chain joins TRBV30 and TRBJ2-3; TRBD2 matches 11 bases. V trimming: 0 bases; J trimming: 0 bases; junction bases outside the gene matches: 2. The CDR3 loop spans 16 amino acids. Germline CDR1 reads GTSNPN; CDR2 reads SVGIG (reference sequence). The CDR3 DNA follows: TGTGCCTGGAGTGTAAGGACTAGCGGGAGCACAGATACGCAGTATTTT. Translating gives CAWSVRTSGSTDTQYF.

This rearrangement joins TRBV20-1 to TRBJ2-3, with D perhaps matching TRBD1 or TRBD2 (5 bases each). Germline loops: CDR1 DFQATT, CDR2 SNEGSKA (reference sequence). The CDR3 is made up of 11 amino acids. The CDR3 loop reads CSLGVSDTQYF. Here the CDR3 DNA reads TGCAGCTTGGGGGTTTCAGATACGCAGTATTTT.

The chain links TRBV7-2 to TRBJ2-1; 11 bases fit TRBD2. V lost 1 base, J lost 0 bases, and 8 bases stayed unmatched. The CDR3 has 19 amino acids. Germline CDR1 and CDR2: SGHTA and FQGNSA. The CDR3 region is CASSLELLAGVSSYNEQFF. CDR3 sequence (DNA): TGTGCCAGCAGCTTAGAATTACTAGCGGGGGTGAGCTCCTACAATGAGCAGTTCTTC.

The V gene is TRBV19, the J gene TRBJ1-5, with 9 positions matching TRBD1. The CDR3 extends over 15 amino acids. Germline values: CDR1 LNHDA, CDR2 SQIVND (reference sequence). The junction had 13 bases not matched to a gene; V was cut back by 7 bases and J by 9 bases. CDR3 DNA: TGTGCCAGTACCCAAACAGGGGGCGCAGTCCGGCCCCAGCATTTT. It codes for CASTQTGGAVRPQHF. Full variable domain (missing parts from reference TRBV19 and TRBJ1-5): DGGITQSPKYLFRKEGQNVTLSCEQNLNHDAMYWYRQDPGQGLRLIYYSQIVNDFQKGDIAEGYSVSREKKESFPLTVTSAQKNPTAFYLCASTQTGGAVRPQHFGDGTRLSIL.

The chain employs TRBV14 and TRBJ2-5; no clear D. The CDR3 runs 18 residues. Per germline, CDR1 SGHDN and CDR2 FVKESK. Trimming took 0 bases from V and 5 from J, leaving 22 bases between them. CDR3 nucleotides: TGTGCCAGCAGCCAAGAGTCGTGGTGGCAGCTTAGGACGGAGACCCAGTACTTC. Translating gives CASSQESWWQLRTETQYF.

The J gene is TRBJ1-2, the V gene TRBV9, with 7 bases identical to TRBD1. The CDR3 runs 13 residues. Unmatched junction bases numbered 6, after V lost 3 bases and J lost 7 bases. Germline V gene lookup returns CDR1 SGDLS and CDR2 YYNGEE. As DNA, the CDR3 is TGTGCCAGCAGCGCGACAGGGAATCGTGGCTACACCTTC. Protein product: CASSATGNRGYTF. Full variable domain (rest looked up from reference TRBV9 and TRBJ1-2): DSGVTQTPKHLITATGQRVTLRCSPRSGDLSVYWYQQSLDQGLQFLIQYYNGEERAKGNILERFSAQQFPDLHSELNLSSLELGDSALYFCASSATGNRGYTFGSGTRLTVV.

The CDR3 is CASSNSGAYEQYF. DNA of the CDR3: TGTGCCAGCAGCAACAGCGGAGCCTACGAGCAGTACTTC. The V and J genes are TRBV2 and TRBJ2-7; D possibly corresponds to TRBD2 (5 bases). The V gene's germline CDR1 is SNHLY and CDR2 FYNNEI. The CDR3 length is 13 residues. V gave up 6 bases and J gave up 2 bases, with 11 bases separating them.

The chain is built from TRBV7-9 and TRBJ2-3; no reliable D call. V lost 5 bases and J 0 bases, leaving 9 bases between the germline ends. The CDR3 length is 14 residues. CDR1 and CDR2 (germline): SEHNR, FQNEAQ (reference sequence). The CDR3 DNA reads as TGTGCCAGCAGCCCCGCGCGGAGCACAGATACGCAGTATTTT. Translation: CASSPARSTDTQYF.

The chain couples TRBV7-9 to TRBJ1-3, with D perhaps matching TRBD1 (5 bases). The germline V and J ends were trimmed by 3 bases and 4 bases, with 22 bases remaining between them. The CDR3 covers 18 residues. CDR1 and CDR2 from the germline V gene are SEHNR and FQNEAQ (reference sequence). Here the CDR3 DNA reads TGTGCCAGCAGCTTTGCATTGAGAGGGGAGTCTAGGGGAAACACCATATATTTT. Protein product: CASSFALRGESRGNTIYF.

V is TRBV5-6 and J is TRBJ1-4; no reliable D call. This CDR3 is built from 15 residues. Germline V gene lookup returns CDR1 SGHDT and CDR2 YYEEEE. Trimming stripped 0 bases from V and 7 bases from J, with 13 bases between. In nucleotides, the CDR3 is TGTGCCAGCAGCTTGGCCCTGGATAACGGTGAAAAACTGTTTTTT. Amino acid sequence: CASSLALDNGEKLFF.

This clone was seen once. V and J are TRBV6-6 and TRBJ2-3, with 8 bases aligning to TRBD2. Losses at the gene ends were 2 bases for V and 5 bases for J; bases not matched to a gene: 9. The CDR3 covers 16 residues. The germline gives CDR1 MNHNY, CDR2 SVGAGI (reference sequence). The CDR3 loop reads CASSYGAGDEVDTQYF. DNA for the CDR3: TGTGCCAGCAGTTACGGAGCGGGAGATGAGGTAGATACGCAGTATTTT.

Concerning this clone itself: Relative to the germline gene, one junction end is altered; a read error may explain this. The chain carries TRBV6-1 and TRBJ2-6, with D possibly being TRBD1 (6 bases). In germline, CDR1 is MNHNS, CDR2 SASEGT. The CDR3 has 16 amino acids. This chain's CDR3 is CASSGRTESGANVPTF. The DNA for the CDR3 is TGTGCCAGCAGTGGAAGGACAGAATCTGGGGCCAACGTCCCGACTTTC.

This clone occurred once. The chain is built from TRBV6-5 and TRBJ2-3; no definite D call. Germline V CDR1 and CDR2: MNHEY, SVGAGI. V lost 5 bases to trimming and J lost 4 bases, with 4 bases between them. The CDR3 extends over 11 amino acids. In nucleotides, the CDR3 is TGTGCCAGCAGTGGCGCAGATACGCAGTATTTT. It is translated as CASSGADTQYF.